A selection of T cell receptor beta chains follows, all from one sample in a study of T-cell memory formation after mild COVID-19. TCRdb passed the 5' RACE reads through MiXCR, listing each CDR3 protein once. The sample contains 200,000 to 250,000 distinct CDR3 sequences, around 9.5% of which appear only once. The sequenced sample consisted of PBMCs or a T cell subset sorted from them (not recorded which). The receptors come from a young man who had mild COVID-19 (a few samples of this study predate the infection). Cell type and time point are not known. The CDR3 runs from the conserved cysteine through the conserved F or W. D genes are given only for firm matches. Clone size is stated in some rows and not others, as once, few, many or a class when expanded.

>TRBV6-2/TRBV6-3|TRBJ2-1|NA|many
TGTGCCAGCAGTTACGTGGGGCGCGAGCAGTTCTTC
CASSYVGREQFF
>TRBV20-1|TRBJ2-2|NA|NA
TGCAGTGCCCCGCGGGAAGTAAACACCGGGGAGCTGTTTTTT
CSAPREVNTGELFF
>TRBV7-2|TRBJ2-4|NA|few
TGTGCCAGCAGCAAACAACGGAGGCTGGGAAACATTCAGTACTTC
CASSKQRRLGNIQYF
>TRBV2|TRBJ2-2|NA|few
TGTGCCAGCAGTGATGTGGAGAACACCGGGGAGCTGTTTTTT
CASSDVENTGELFF
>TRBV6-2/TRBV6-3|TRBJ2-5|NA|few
TGTGCCAGCAGGAGGCTCCGGGACCAGTACTTC
CASRRLRDQYF
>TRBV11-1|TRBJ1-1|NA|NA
TGTGCCAGCAGTGGTGAGACGACTGAAGCTTTCTTT
CASSGETTEAFF
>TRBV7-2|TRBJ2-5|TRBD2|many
TGTGCCAGCAGCTCAGGGACTAGCGGGGGGCAGGGAGCGGAAGAGACCCAGTACTTC
CASSSGTSGGQGAEETQYF
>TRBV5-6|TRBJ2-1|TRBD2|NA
TGTGCCAGCAGAGTAGCGGGAGGCCGAGAGAAAAATGAGCAGTTCTTC
CASRVAGGREKNEQFF
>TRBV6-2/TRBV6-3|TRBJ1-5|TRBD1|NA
TGTGCCAGCAGCGCCGGGACAGGGGGCTTGGGCAATCAGCCCCAGCATTTT
CASSAGTGGLGNQPQHF
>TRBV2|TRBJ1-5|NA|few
TGTGCCAGCAGTGGGCCTATTCAGCCCCAGCATTTT
CASSGPIQPQHF
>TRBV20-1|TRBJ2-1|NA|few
TGCAGTGCGCCCCCACGGGCCGGGCCGGGCCATGAGCAGTTCTTC
CSAPPRAGPGHEQFF
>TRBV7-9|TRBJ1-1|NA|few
TGTGCCAGCAGCACGAACACTGAAGCTTTCTTT
CASSTNTEAFF
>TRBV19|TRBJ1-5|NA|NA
TGTGCCAGTAGTATCGAGACGTATAGCAATCAGCCCCAGCATTTT
CASSIETYSNQPQHF
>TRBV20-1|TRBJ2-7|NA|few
TGCAGTGCAAAACGGGGAAAGAGCTCCTACGAGCAGTACTTC
CSAKRGKSSYEQYF
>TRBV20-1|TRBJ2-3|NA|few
TGCAGTGCTTGGCGGGGGCAAAGCACAGATACGCAGTATTTT
CSAWRGQSTDTQYF
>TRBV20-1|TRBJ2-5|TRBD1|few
TGCAGTGCTAGCGGTTCAGGACAGGGGTCAGAGACCCAGTACTTC
CSASGSGQGSETQYF